The 24 T cell receptor beta chains below all came from one sample that was sequenced in a study of vaccination effects on CD4 cells after COVID-19. The repertoire was sequenced with immunoSEQ multiplex PCR; TCRdb's copy has only in-frame clones and lacks some. Of about 43,000 clones listed, roughly 79% are singletons. Before any sequencing was done, the ViraFEST assay used viral peptide pools to expand antigen-specific CD4+ T cells. Upon completion of around eleven days in culture, CD4+ T cells were isolated. None of the vaccinated had previously contracted SARS-CoV-2, and their nucleocapsid antibodies tested negative. The antigens these receptors bind are not known. Sequences were derived from CD4+ T cells from PBMCs cultured with SARS-CoV-2 spike peptides, sampled before COVID-19 vaccination. The receptors here all came from a human donor who received a COVID-19 vaccine.

V usage is TRBV29-1 and J usage is TRBJ2-3, with D perhaps being TRBD1 or TRBD2 (6 bases each). Per the germline V gene, CDR1 is SQVTM and CDR2 is ANQGSEA. The CDR3 has 14 residues. Trimming pared 2 bases from V and 4 bases from J, leaving 13 bases between. The CDR3 region is CSVERGVRADTQYF. CDR3 DNA sequence: TGCAGCGTTGAAAGGGGGGTAAGGGCAGATACGCAGTATTTT.

The rearrangement joins TRBV12-3 or TRBV12-4 to TRBJ1-5, with a possible D match to TRBD1 (5 bases). The CDR3 runs 12 residues. Trimming cost V 6 bases and J 8 bases, with 11 bases left between them. Written as DNA, the CDR3 is TGTGCCAGCAGAGCAGGGTTAGAGCCCCAGCATTTT. Amino acid sequence: CASRAGLEPQHF.

This clone ranks as medium-sized. The V call is TRBV7-6, the J call TRBJ2-5; weak D call: TRBD2 (6 bases). The CDR3 spans 18 residues. CDR1 and CDR2 from the germline V gene are SGHVS and FNYEAQ. Trimming removed 2 bases at V and 2 bases at J, with 21 bases between. Here the CDR3 DNA reads TGTGCCAGCAGCTTACGGGGGACGGGGGTAGCGTCACAAGAGACCCAGTACTTC. Translating gives CASSLRGTGVASQETQYF.

This clone showed up just a few times. The chain combines TRBV7-3 with TRBJ2-1; 9 bases are shared with TRBD2. The CDR3 is made up of 17 amino acids. Germline V gene data show CDR1 as SGHTA and CDR2 as FQGTGA. V was clipped by 5 bases and J by 7 bases; unmatched bases: 15. CDR3: CASSRPPGAGGPNEQFF. DNA of the CDR3: TGTGCCAGCAGCCGGCCTCCGGGGGCGGGGGGGCCTAATGAGCAGTTCTTC.

Of note for this clone: This sample also contains other DNA sequences that code for the same CDR3. V and J are TRBV18 and TRBJ1-2; D is perhaps TRBD1 (5 bases). The CDR3 has 18 amino acids. V gave up 3 bases and J gave up 1 base, with 21 bases separating them. Germline assignment: CDR1 KGHSH and CDR2 LQKENI. CDR3 nucleotide sequence: TGTGCCAGCTCACCGGGGCAGTTGGAGAGGGGAATTAACTATGGCTACACCTTC. Translated, it gives CASSPGQLERGINYGYTF.

This chain joins TRBV5-1 and TRBJ2-2; TRBD1 matches at 7 bases. From germline, CDR1 is SGHRS and CDR2 YFSETQ. Trimming removed 1 base from V and 3 bases from J; junction bases left unmatched: 6. The CDR3 length is 16 residues. CDR3 DNA: TGCGCCAGCAGCTTGCGCGGACAGGACTACACCGGGGAGCTGTTTTTT. This sequence encodes CASSLRGQDYTGELFF.

The rearrangement joins TRBV5-5 to TRBJ1-5, with D possibly being TRBD1 (6 bases). Germline values: CDR1 SGHKS, CDR2 YYEKEE (reference sequence). The CDR3 has 16 residues. Trimming pared 0 bases from V and 0 bases from J, leaving 10 bases between. In nucleotides, the CDR3 is TGTGCCAGCAGCTTGGCCATGGGGGCTAGCAATCAGCCCCAGCATTTT. Protein: CASSLAMGASNQPQHF.

The V and J genes are TRBV6-5 and TRBJ2-4; D may correspond to TRBD1 or TRBD2 (5 bases each). V gave up 0 bases and J gave up 1 base, with 7 bases separating them. Per germline, CDR1 MNHEY and CDR2 SVGAGI. The CDR3 covers 15 residues. The CDR3 nucleotides are TGTGCCAGCAGTTACTCGTGGGGGGCCAAAAACATTCAGTACTTC. Translation gives CASSYSWGAKNIQYF.

The V gene is TRBV2, the J gene TRBJ2-1; D gene unclear. Per germline, CDR1 SNHLY and CDR2 FYNNEI. The CDR3 runs to 13 residues. V shed 0 bases and J shed 4 bases, with 4 bases lying between them. The DNA for the CDR3 is TGTGCCAGCAGTGAAGCGGGATACAATGAGCAGTTCTTC. Translated, it gives CASSEAGYNEQFF.

The gene calls are TRBV4-1 and TRBJ2-3, with 8 bases lining up with TRBD1. The V gene end was trimmed by 0 bases and the J gene end by 0 bases; junction bases not matched to a gene: 5. Germline lookup yields CDR1 MGHRA and CDR2 YSYEKL. This CDR3 is 17 amino acids long. CDR3 region: CASSQDLGTGSTDTQYF. For the CDR3, the DNA is TGCGCCAGCAGCCAAGACTTGGGGACAGGAAGCACAGATACGCAGTATTTT.

The rearrangement links TRBV18 to TRBJ2-2; D is unclear. The CDR3 length is 13 residues. Germline V gives CDR1 KGHSH, CDR2 LQKENI. With 3 bases removed from V and 3 bases from J, the gap between germline ends came to 5 bases. For the CDR3, the DNA is TGTGCCAGCTCACCGTCTTACACCGGGGAGCTGTTTTTT. Its translation is CASSPSYTGELFF.

The chain recombines TRBV5-1 with TRBJ2-6; a weak D match, TRBD2 (5 bases). The germline gives CDR1 SGHRS, CDR2 YFSETQ. The CDR3 is 16 amino acids. Trimming removed 3 bases from V and 7 bases from J, with 17 bases in between. CDR3 DNA: TGCGCCAGCAGCTCACGGGGAGCCGCAACAGCCAACGTCCTGACTTTC. It codes for CASSSRGAATANVLTF.

V gene TRBV15 combines with J gene TRBJ2-1; D perhaps matches TRBD2 (6 bases). The CDR3 runs to 13 residues. In germline, CDR1 is LNHNV, CDR2 YYDKDF (reference sequence). Trimming cost V 2 bases and J 7 bases, with 9 bases left between them. DNA for the CDR3: TGTGCCACCAGCAGATGGGGGGATAATGAGCAGTTCTTC. Translation: CATSRWGDNEQFF.

J is TRBJ1-2 and V is TRBV2; D uncertain. V shed 7 bases and J shed 4 bases, with 16 bases lying between them. This CDR3 is 14 amino acids long. CDR1 and CDR2 from the germline V gene are SNHLY and FYNNEI. The CDR3 reads CASKSETDTYGYTF. CDR3 DNA: TGTGCCAGCAAGTCAGAAACAGACACCTATGGCTACACCTTC.

The chain joins TRBV30 to TRBJ1-4; maybe TRBD1 (6 bases). The CDR3 covers 13 residues. The germline gives CDR1 GTSNPN, CDR2 SVGIG (reference sequence). V lost 8 bases and J 7 bases, leaving 17 bases between the germline ends. In nucleotides, the CDR3 is TGTGCCGGCTCCAGGGGCTATGCTGAAAAACTGTTTTTT. Translated, it gives CAGSRGYAEKLFF.

V usage is TRBV6-5 and J usage is TRBJ1-2; 9 nucleotides line up with TRBD1. This CDR3 has 15 amino acids. Trimming at V came to 2 bases and at J to 4 bases, leaving 5 bases not matched to a gene. The germline gives CDR1 MNHEY, CDR2 SVGAGI. CDR3 residues: CASSYAGQGIYGYTF. The CDR3 DNA is TGTGCCAGCAGTTACGCGGGACAGGGTATCTATGGCTACACCTTC.

V gene TRBV5-6 combines with J gene TRBJ1-2; D remains unclear. V was shortened by 4 bases and J by 10 bases, with 17 bases between the two germline ends. In germline, CDR1 is SGHDT, CDR2 YYEEEE. The CDR3 is made up of 13 amino acids. The CDR3: CASSTRSAGFYTF. CDR3 DNA: TGTGCCAGCAGCACCCGGTCCGCGGGGTTCTACACCTTC.

This chain joins TRBV5-6 and TRBJ1-6; 9 bases match TRBD1. The junction had 6 bases not matched to a gene; V was cut back by 4 bases and J by 10 bases. This CDR3 is built from 14 residues. Germline V lookup: CDR1 SGHDT, CDR2 YYEEEE. The CDR3 DNA follows: TGTGCCAGCAGCACACAGGGACAGGGATCACCCCTCCACTTT. Protein product: CASSTQGQGSPLHF.

The chain recombines TRBV7-9 with TRBJ1-5; D may be TRBD1 (6 bases). The CDR3 extends over 13 amino acids. From germline, CDR1 is SEHNR and CDR2 FQNEAQ (reference sequence). Trimming left V 5 bases short and J 7 bases short, with 12 bases between. CDR3 sequence reads: CASSHRVEQPQHF. The CDR3 coding sequence is TGTGCCAGCAGCCACAGGGTCGAGCAGCCCCAGCATTTT.

The chain's CDR3 is CATSNTAGEKLFF. The CDR3 DNA reads TGTGCCACCAGTAACACGGCGGGAGAAAAACTGTTTTTT. This rearrangement joins TRBV15 to TRBJ1-4; D is unresolved. V lost 6 bases, J lost 8 bases, and 13 bases lay in between. Germline CDR1 and CDR2: LNHNV and YYDKDF (reference sequence). CDR3 size: 13 residues.

The chain combines TRBV5-1 with TRBJ2-3; 10 nucleotides line up with TRBD2. The CDR3 spans 18 residues. Germline CDR1 reads SGHRS; CDR2 reads YFSETQ. The J segment lost 2 bases and the V segment lost 3 bases, leaving 12 bases of the junction unmatched. Here the CDR3 reads CASSSGPLAGADTDTQYF. The DNA for the CDR3 is TGCGCCAGCAGCTCCGGCCCCCTAGCGGGGGCCGACACAGATACGCAGTATTTT.

J is TRBJ2-2 and V is TRBV7-2; D is tentatively TRBD1 or TRBD2 (6 bases each). Trimming shortened V by 1 base and J by 5 bases, and 11 bases separated the two germline ends. The CDR3 has 15 residues. Looked up from germline, CDR1 is SGHTA and CDR2 is FQGNSA. The CDR3, as DNA: TGTGCCAGCAGCTTAGTTCGAGGGGGGACCGGGGAGCTGTTTTTT. It encodes CASSLVRGGTGELFF.

The chain links TRBV7-8 to TRBJ1-1; D is uncertain. The CDR3 consists of 13 residues. CDR1 is SGHVS, CDR2 FQNEAQ, per germline. V shed 5 bases and J shed 0 bases, with 7 bases lying between them. In nucleotides, the CDR3 is TGTGCCAGCAGCCCGCCGATGAACACTGAAGCTTTCTTT. Translated: CASSPPMNTEAFF.

V and J are TRBV6-5 and TRBJ2-1, with 7 bases matching TRBD2. Germline loops: CDR1 MNHEY, CDR2 SVGAGI. The V and J ends lost 10 bases and 9 bases, in that order; junction bases with no gene match: 15. The CDR3 loop spans 14 amino acids. CDR3 DNA: TGTGCCACCTACCTCGGACTAGGACCGGTTGAGCAGTTCTTC. Translated, it gives CATYLGLGPVEQFF.